The rows below give T cell receptor beta chains drawn from one sample of a study of response to subunit inactivated influenza vaccine. Using its own MiXCR run on the RT-PCR reads, TCRdb lists one record per CDR3 protein. This sample carries just under 250,000 distinct CDR3 sequences, more than 10% of them seen once, and the ten largest clones take 7.8%. Sequenced material: non-naive T cells sorted from PBMCs, taken approximately 15 days before vaccination. Receptors were obtained from a man between 50 and 59 years old who received an inactivated influenza vaccine. CDR3s include the opening cysteine and the closing phenylalanine or tryptophan. The order of the fields is V gene, D gene, clone size, J gene, CDR3 DNA, CDR3 protein. The D gene is left open where the match is weak. The listing skips clone size in some rows; elsewhere it reads once, few, many or a size class.

TRBV28,NA,NA,TRBJ2-1,TGTGCCAGCCGATCACCGGGACGCGGAGGCAATGAGCAGTTCTTC,CASRSPGRGGNEQFF
TRBV19,NA,few,TRBJ2-2,TGTGCCAGCTCCTCGCGGTACAGCAACACCGGGGAGCTGTTTTTT,CASSSRYSNTGELFF
TRBV28,NA,many,TRBJ2-2,TGTGCCAGCAGTTTAGGTTTGGGGGAGCTGTTTTTT,CASSLGLGELFF
TRBV20-1,NA,NA,TRBJ2-1,TGCAGTGCTAGAGTCTCGGCTTCTGTCAATGAGCAGTTCTTC,CSARVSASVNEQFF
TRBV7-2,NA,few,TRBJ1-3,TGTGCCAGCAGCCAAACTTTCTCTGGAAACACCATATATTTT,CASSQTFSGNTIYF
TRBV7-2,NA,NA,TRBJ2-1,TGTGCCAGCAGCTGGGGGCGGGTGAATGAGCAGTTCTTC,CASSWGRVNEQFF
TRBV5-1,NA,NA,TRBJ2-3,TGCGCCAGCAGCTTGGCCGGGCGTTTCACAGATACGCAGTATTTT,CASSLAGRFTDTQYF
TRBV20-1,NA,few,TRBJ2-6,TGCAGTGCCCGGGCCGTAGGGGGGGCCAACGTCCTGACTTTC,CSARAVGGANVLTF
TRBV3-1,TRBD1,NA,TRBJ1-6,TGTGCCAGCAGCCTAGGACAGGGAGTAGGTTCACCCCTCCACTTT,CASSLGQGVGSPLHF
TRBV4-2,TRBD1,many,TRBJ2-1,TGTGCCAGCAGCCAAGACGAGGACAGGACCTACAATGAGCAGTTCTTC,CASSQDEDRTYNEQFF
TRBV12-3/TRBV12-4,NA,many,TRBJ2-5,TGTGCCAGCAGTTTAGCGGCTGGTAAAGAGACCCAGTACTTC,CASSLAAGKETQYF
TRBV29-1,NA,NA,TRBJ2-5,TGCAGCGTTTTCCCGAACCCGGGCCCCCATCGCCTGGGACAGTACTTC,CSVFPNPGPHRLGQYF
TRBV20-1,TRBD2,few,TRBJ2-1,TGCAGTGCTAGAAATGCCGGGACTAGCAGCAATGAGCAGTTCTTC,CSARNAGTSSNEQFF
TRBV11-2,TRBD2,few,TRBJ2-2,TGTGCCAGCAGCTTAGTTTCTAGCGGGAGGGCGAACACCGGGGAGCTGTTTTTT,CASSLVSSGRANTGELFF
TRBV6-6,NA,few,TRBJ1-5,TGTGCCAGCAGGCAGAATAGCAATCAGCCCCAGCATTTT,CASRQNSNQPQHF
TRBV11-1,NA,few,TRBJ2-7,TGTGCCAGCAGCTTGGGCTCCGGGACTCGGAGGGGGGCCTACGAGCAGTACTTC,CASSLGSGTRRGAYEQYF
TRBV15,NA,NA,TRBJ2-3,TGTGCCACCAGCGGAATCGAGGTGGGGGGCCCCCCCCCACGGCGTTTT,CATSGIEVGGPPPRRF
TRBV29-1,NA,few,TRBJ1-1,TGCAGCGTCCTCCGGTGGACTGAAGCTTTCTTT,CSVLRWTEAFF
TRBV12-3/TRBV12-4,NA,few,TRBJ2-4,TGTGCCAGCAGCCCAGGGAGGTACATTCAGTACTTC,CASSPGRYIQYF
TRBV29-1,NA,many,TRBJ2-7,TGCAGCGTTGGGACACTAGGAGGGATCGAGCAGTACTTC,CSVGTLGGIEQYF
TRBV25-1,NA,once,TRBJ2-6,TGTGCCAGCGGCCCCGGGCCGCTGTGCTCTGGGGCCAACGTCCTGACTTTC,CASGPGPLCSGANVLTF
TRBV4-3,TRBD1,few,TRBJ2-3,TGCGCCAGCAGCCAAGAAGGGGGCCGGGCAGATACGCAGTATTTT,CASSQEGGRADTQYF
TRBV29-1,NA,few,TRBJ2-7,TGCAGCGTTGTATTCGGTTCGGCCTACGAGCAGTACTTC,CSVVFGSAYEQYF
TRBV4-1,TRBD1,few,TRBJ1-6,TGCGCCAGCAGCCAAGTTACAGGGGACAATTCACCCCTCCACTTT,CASSQVTGDNSPLHF
TRBV4-1,TRBD1,NA,TRBJ1-3,TGCGCCAGCAGCCAAGCGGACAGGTCTGGAAACACCATATATTTT,CASSQADRSGNTIYF
TRBV24-1,NA,many,TRBJ2-5,TGTGCCACCAGTGATGGGGCCTCTAAGGGGGAGGAGACCCAGTACTTC,CATSDGASKGEETQYF
TRBV10-1,TRBD2,few,TRBJ2-1,TGCGCCAGCAGCGCGCTAGCGGGGGTGAATGAGCAGTTCTTC,CASSALAGVNEQFF
TRBV7-2,TRBD1,few,TRBJ2-5,TGTGCTTACGGGGACAGGGGGAAAGAGACCCAGTACTTC,CAYGDRGKETQYF
TRBV12-3/TRBV12-4,NA,NA,TRBJ2-3,TGTGCCAGCAGTTCCCGACTAGGGGGAGCTGATACGCAGTATTTT,CASSSRLGGADTQYF
TRBV4-3,NA,NA,TRBJ1-4,TGCGCCAGCAGCCAAGATTGGGTAGGGGGTGGTGAAAAACTGTTTTTT,CASSQDWVGGGEKLFF
TRBV29-1,NA,few,TRBJ1-3,TGCAGCGTTGGACTCGACGGGGACACCATATATTTT,CSVGLDGDTIYF
TRBV12-3/TRBV12-4,NA,many,TRBJ1-5,TGTGCCAGCAGTTTAAACAGCCGCCAGCATTTT,CASSLNSRQHF
TRBV28,TRBD2,NA,TRBJ2-5,TGTGCCAGCAGCCGAGCGGGAGGGCAAGAGACCCAGTACTTC,CASSRAGGQETQYF
TRBV7-9,NA,NA,TRBJ2-3,TGTGCCAGCAGCTTCGGGGGGCCTAGGACAGATACGCAGTATTTT,CASSFGGPRTDTQYF
TRBV5-1,NA,many,TRBJ2-7,TGCGCCAGCAGCTTCCAGGGTTTGGACGAGCAGTACTTC,CASSFQGLDEQYF
TRBV6-2/TRBV6-3,NA,NA,TRBJ1-6,TGTGCCAGCAGTTACTCGGGTCTCGGGAGGAATTCACCCCTCCACTTT,CASSYSGLGRNSPLHF
TRBV6-5,NA,NA,TRBJ1-1,TGTGCCAGCAGCTACTTTCAACGCTCGGGATTGGGCACTGAAGCTTTCTTT,CASSYFQRSGLGTEAFF
TRBV4-3,TRBD2,few,TRBJ2-1,TGCGCCAGCAGCCACGCAGGACTAGCGGGAAGACTCGACAATGAGCAGTTCTTC,CASSHAGLAGRLDNEQFF
TRBV5-1,TRBD1,few,TRBJ1-3,TGCGCCAGCAGCCTTGGGACAGGCTCTGGAAACACCATATATTTT,CASSLGTGSGNTIYF
TRBV5-1,TRBD2,few,TRBJ2-3,TGCGCCAGCAGCTTGGCCTTCTCAGCGGGGGGAGCAGATACGCAGTATTTT,CASSLAFSAGGADTQYF
TRBV5-1,TRBD1,many,TRBJ1-4,TGCGCCAGCAGCCCGGGACAGGTTGCAACTAATGAAAAACTGTTTTTT,CASSPGQVATNEKLFF
TRBV18,TRBD1,many,TRBJ2-7,TGTGCCAGCTCACCTAGGACAGGGGGTACGTACGAGCAGTACTTC,CASSPRTGGTYEQYF
TRBV28,NA,many,TRBJ2-1,TGTGCCAGCACCCCGGGAGCGCTGAGCTCCTACAATGAGCAGTTCTTC,CASTPGALSSYNEQFF
TRBV6-2/TRBV6-3,NA,once,TRBJ2-1,TGTGCCAGCAGCGAACGCGGGCGGGGCTACTACAATGAGCAGTTCTTC,CASSERGRGYYNEQFF
TRBV7-2,NA,NA,TRBJ2-1,TGTGCCAGCAGCTTAGGAGTAGGGAACAATGAGCAGTTCTTC,CASSLGVGNNEQFF
TRBV14,NA,NA,TRBJ2-7,TGTGCCAGCAGCCAAGTCATTCAGGGAAAGCAGTACTTC,CASSQVIQGKQYF
TRBV4-3,NA,NA,TRBJ2-1,TGCGCCAGCAGCCAAGAATGGGACTCTGGGTACAATGAGCAGTTCTTC,CASSQEWDSGYNEQFF
TRBV6-1,NA,few,TRBJ2-7,TGTGCCAGCAGAAGATACCGGGACACAACCCCCTACGAGCAGTACTTC,CASRRYRDTTPYEQYF
TRBV12-3/TRBV12-4,NA,many,TRBJ1-4,TGTGCCAGCAGTTTAGGGGGGGCAACTAATGAAAAACTGTTTTTT,CASSLGGATNEKLFF
TRBV20-1,NA,few,TRBJ1-1,TGCAGTGCTAGAGATTGGCTGAACACTGAAGCTTTCTTT,CSARDWLNTEAFF
TRBV5-1,TRBD1,few,TRBJ1-1,TGCGCCAGCAGCCCAGGACAGGGTGAGGATGAAGCTTTCTTT,CASSPGQGEDEAFF